Here is one TCR beta chain with its context. Libraries were prepared by immunoSEQ multiplex PCR; TCRdb keeps only in-frame clonotypes and omits some of them. The sample holds fewer than 40,000 clones, over 75% seen once. This specimen belongs to a study of a mutant IDH1 vaccine in newly diagnosed glioma. Overall study context: An approximately 62% male, approximately 38% female split and a mean age of about 43 years characterized treated patients. Therapy received beforehand was radiotherapy, temozolomide, or both, with most patients given both.

Time point noted: baseline, week 1 (first vaccination visit). Treatment indicated: pre-vaccination baseline after standard-of-care therapy. New astrocytomas of WHO grade 3 or 4 that were IDH1-mutant and ATRX-lost were found in the donors. This specimen was PBMCs, taken from a glioma patient treated with radiotherapy, temozolomide or both. This TCR was recovered from a man aged 30 to 39 with glioma.

The CDR3 is CASSPDWGQETQYF. The CDR3 region has the DNA TGTGCCAGCAGTCCCGACTGGGGCCAAGAGACCCAGTACTTC. The rearrangement joins TRBV7-2 to TRBJ2-5; D gene unclear. Germline CDR1 reads SGHTA; CDR2 reads FQGNSA. The CDR3 has 14 residues. V was cut by 6 bases and J by 1 base, with 12 bases left in between.